These 30 T cell receptor beta chains were all obtained from the same sample, sequenced in a study of cytomegalovirus exposure and HLA in healthy donors. Only in-frame clones appear in the TCRdb table, and some are missing; sequencing was by immunoSEQ multiplex PCR. Of 40,000 to 55,000 clones listed, approximately 93% are singletons. Source material: PBMCs. The receptors come from a woman under 30 in good health and CMV-seronegative.

The CDR3 protein is CAWSRKGLADNEQFF. The CDR3 DNA is TGTGCCTGGAGTCGGAAAGGTCTAGCGGACAATGAGCAGTTCTTC. The V gene is TRBV30, the J gene TRBJ2-1; 7 bases are a match to TRBD2. CDR1 is GTSNPN, CDR2 SVGIG, per germline (reference sequence). This CDR3 has 15 residues. V was pared by 2 bases and J by 5 bases, with 9 bases of the junction left unmatched.

The chain is built from TRBV7-9 and TRBJ1-1; a possible D gene is TRBD1 (6 bases). The CDR3 has 15 amino acids. V lost 5 bases and J lost 1, with 14 bases in between. Germline values: CDR1 SEHNR, CDR2 FQNEAQ (reference sequence). The CDR3 is CASSHTGQKNTEAFF. In DNA, the CDR3 is TGTGCCAGCAGCCATACGGGACAAAAGAACACTGAAGCTTTCTTT. The full variable domain, completed using reference TRBV7-9 and TRBJ1-1, is DTGVSQNPRHKITKRGQNVTFRCDPISEHNRLYWYRQTLGQGPEFLTYFQNEAQLEKSRLLSDRFSAERPKGSFSTLEIQRTEQGDSAMYLCASSHTGQKNTEAFFGQGTRLTVV.

In its sample, this clone was seen once. The chain's CDR3 is CASSLSLVASSTDTQYF. In nucleotides, the CDR3 is TGTGCCAGCAGCTTAAGTTTGGTAGCGTCTAGCACAGATACGCAGTATTTT. The chain recombines TRBV5-4 with TRBJ2-3; maybe TRBD2 (5 bases). The V end lost 2 bases, the J end lost 0 bases, and 16 bases lay between the germline ends. Germline lookup yields CDR1 SGHNT and CDR2 YYREEE (reference sequence). The CDR3 covers 17 residues.

V and J are TRBV6-6 and TRBJ1-2; 9 bases align to TRBD1. V shed 6 bases and J 5 bases; nucleotides not matched to a gene: 10. The CDR3 extends over 15 amino acids. Germline CDR1 reads MNHNY; CDR2 reads SVGAGI (reference sequence). In DNA, the CDR3 is TGTGCCAGCAGGCGGGACAGGGCGGGGGTATATGGCTACACCTTC. Residues: CASRRDRAGVYGYTF.

V usage is TRBV7-8 and J usage is TRBJ2-5; D is possibly TRBD2 (7 bases). Germline lookup yields CDR1 SGHVS and CDR2 FQNEAQ. This CDR3 is 16 amino acids long. Trimming pared 5 bases from V and 5 bases from J, leaving 21 bases between. In nucleotides, the CDR3 is TGTGCCAGCAGCGGCCGAGGGGGGGCGCTTGGGGAGACCCAGTACTTC. Translating gives CASSGRGGALGETQYF.

This chain links TRBV13 with TRBJ2-3; TRBD2 might be the D (6 bases). The CDR3 contains 15 residues. Germline V gene sequence: CDR1 PRHDT, CDR2 FYEKMQ (reference sequence). The V and J ends lost 3 bases and 4 bases respectively, with 14 bases between them. The CDR3 is CASSLGGGLADTQYF. In DNA form, the CDR3 reads TGTGCCAGCAGCTTGGGAGGAGGGTTGGCAGATACGCAGTATTTT.

The CDR3 DNA is TGTGCCAGCACTGGGACACCCCGAAGAATGGGGGGCTACACCTTC. It is translated as CASTGTPRRMGGYTF. The genes are TRBV28 and TRBJ1-2; possibly TRBD1 for D (6 bases). Trimming pared 7 bases from V and 8 bases from J, leaving 23 bases between. Per the germline V gene, CDR1 is MDHEN and CDR2 is SYDVKM. The CDR3 length is 15 residues.

This chain uses TRBV9 with TRBJ2-4; D might be TRBD2 (6 bases). This CDR3 has 15 amino acids. Trimming removed 1 base from V and 3 bases from J, with 11 bases in between. From germline, CDR1 is SGDLS and CDR2 YYNGEE. This CDR3 reads CASSVTGVGKNIQYF. The CDR3 DNA follows: TGTGCCAGCAGCGTAACGGGGGTGGGCAAAAACATTCAGTACTTC.

This chain links TRBV29-1 with TRBJ1-3, with D perhaps matching TRBD1 (6 bases). The CDR3 consists of 15 residues. V shed 7 bases and J shed 0 bases, with 16 bases lying between them. Germline V gene lookup returns CDR1 SQVTM and CDR2 ANQGSEA. Here the CDR3 reads CSAGTGQASGNTIYF. CDR3 nucleotides: TGCAGCGCGGGGACGGGACAAGCCTCTGGAAACACCATATATTTT.

The chain couples TRBV11-2 to TRBJ2-2; 8 bases match TRBD1. V was pared by 4 bases and J by 6 bases, with 1 base of the junction left unmatched. The germline CDR1 and CDR2 sequences are SGHAT and FQNNGV. This CDR3 region has 13 residues. CDR3 protein: CASSSGQAGELFF. The CDR3 DNA is TGTGCCAGCAGCTCGGGACAGGCCGGGGAGCTGTTTTTT.

The rearrangement links TRBV27 to TRBJ1-2; 9 bases map to TRBD1. From germline, CDR1 is MNHEY and CDR2 SMNVEV (reference sequence). J was trimmed by 3 bases and V by 4 bases; bases with no gene match: 9. The CDR3 extends over 16 amino acids. CDR3 nucleotide sequence: TGTGCCAGCAGTTCCCTAACCGGACAGGGGTACTATGGCTACACCTTC. Residues: CASSSLTGQGYYGYTF.

The chain is built from TRBV28 and TRBJ2-3; 9 bases line up with TRBD2. Germline CDR1 MDHEN, CDR2 SYDVKM. Losses at the gene ends were 1 base for V and 2 bases for J; bases not matched to a gene: 10. The CDR3 covers 18 residues. For the CDR3, the DNA is TGTGCCAGCAGTTTATTAGCGGGGGACATGAGGTACACAGATACGCAGTATTTT. Translating gives CASSLLAGDMRYTDTQYF. The full variable domain, with the rest looked up from reference TRBV28 and TRBJ2-3, is DVKVTQSSRYLVKRTGEKVFLECVQDMDHENMFWYRQDPGLGLRLIYFSYDVKMKEKGDIPEGYSVSREKKERFSLILESASTNQTSMYLCASSLLAGDMRYTDTQYFGPGTRLTVL.

As concerns this clone: The junction does not match germline at one end; this may be a read error. The rearrangement uses TRBV7-9 and TRBJ1-3; D may be TRBD1 (6 bases). The germline V gene encodes CDR1 SEHNR and CDR2 FQNEAQ (reference sequence). The CDR3 extends over 13 amino acids. CDR3 amino acids: CASRLGQGNTIYF. The DNA for the CDR3 is TGTGCCAGCAGATTAGGACAGGGAAACACCATATATTTT.

The count of this clone is one. This chain uses TRBV2 with TRBJ2-7; 7 positions match TRBD1. This CDR3 region has 13 residues. Germline V lookup: CDR1 SNHLY, CDR2 FYNNEI. Trimming at V came to 7 bases and at J to 5 bases, leaving 8 bases not matched to a gene. The CDR3 DNA follows: TGTGCCAGCAATCCGGACAGGACCGACGAGCAGTACTTC. It specifies CASNPDRTDEQYF. Full variable domain (outside the CDR3, taken from reference TRBV2 and TRBJ2-7): EPEVTQTPSHQVTQMGQEVILRCVPISNHLYFYWYRQILGQKVEFLVSFYNNEISEKSEIFDDQFSVERPDGSNFTLKIRSTKLEDSAMYFCASNPDRTDEQYFGPGTRLTVT.

This chain links TRBV7-9 with TRBJ2-7, with TRBD1 identical over 9 bases. CDR1 is SEHNR and CDR2 is FQNEAQ in the germline V gene (reference sequence). This CDR3 is 13 amino acids long. V lost 4 bases, J lost 7 bases, and 5 bases stayed unmatched. The CDR3 DNA sequence: TGTGCCAGCAGCTCCGGGACAGGGCTTGAGCAGTACTTC. It translates to CASSSGTGLEQYF.

The chain links TRBV14 to TRBJ2-7, with 9 bases that match TRBD1. Looked up from germline, CDR1 is SGHDN and CDR2 is FVKESK. V lost 1 base, J lost 5 bases, and 12 bases stayed unmatched. The CDR3 is made up of 17 amino acids. Written as DNA, the CDR3 is TGTGCCAGCAGCCAAGGGGAACGGGGACAGGGTTATAACGAGCAGTACTTC. Residues: CASSQGERGQGYNEQYF.

CDR3 region: CASVQTGAGTEAFF. The CDR3 DNA is TGTGCCAGCGTACAAACAGGGGCGGGGACTGAAGCTTTCTTT. The V and J genes are TRBV7-9 and TRBJ1-1; 7 positions match TRBD1. J lost 5 bases, V lost 8 bases, and 11 bases had no gene match. There are 14 residues in the CDR3. The germline V gene encodes CDR1 SEHNR and CDR2 FQNEAQ (reference sequence).

As DNA, the CDR3 is TGCGCCAGCAGCTTGAGTGCGGCAGGGGGATTTAATGGCTACACCTTC. This translates into CASSLSAAGGFNGYTF. This chain uses TRBV5-1 with TRBJ1-2, with 7 bases identical to TRBD1. Germline CDR1 and CDR2: SGHRS and YFSETQ. This CDR3 contains 16 residues. V gave up 1 base and J gave up 6 bases; unmatched junction bases: 12.

This rearrangement joins TRBV18 to TRBJ1-4, with TRBD1 matching over 8 bases. This CDR3 contains 14 residues. Germline CDR1 is KGHSH and CDR2 is LQKENI. Trimming removed 5 bases from V and 8 bases from J; junction bases left unmatched: 7. In DNA form, the CDR3 reads TGTGCCAGCTCATCGACAGGGGTGGGCGAAAAACTGTTTTTT. Its translation: CASSSTGVGEKLFF.

This rearrangement joins TRBV7-3 to TRBJ2-1; 9 bases map to TRBD1. V gave up 4 bases and J gave up 8 bases; unmatched junction bases: 9. CDR1 and CDR2 from the germline V gene are SGHTA and FQGTGA. The length of the CDR3 is 15 residues. The CDR3 sequence: CASSSPGTGGDEQFF. Here the CDR3 DNA reads TGTGCCAGCAGCTCTCCAGGTACAGGGGGCGATGAGCAGTTCTTC. The whole variable domain, filled in from reference TRBV7-3 and TRBJ2-1, reads GAGVSQTPSNKVTEKGKYVELRCDPISGHTALYWYRQSLGQGPEFLIYFQGTGAADDSGLPNDRFFAVRPEGSVSTLKIQRTERGDSAVYLCASSSPGTGGDEQFFGPGTRLTVL.

V usage is TRBV5-4 and J usage is TRBJ2-3, with 9 bases fitting TRBD2. With V trimmed by 1 base and J by 3 bases, 0 bases remained unmatched. The CDR3 loop spans 14 amino acids. Germline values: CDR1 SGHNT, CDR2 YYREEE (reference sequence). In DNA form, the CDR3 reads TGTGCCAGCAGCTTGAGCGGGGGGACAGATACGCAGTATTTT. Its protein is CASSLSGGTDTQYF.

The J gene is TRBJ2-5, the V gene TRBV14, with a possible D match to TRBD1 (6 bases). The CDR3 runs 15 residues. Trimming pared 4 bases from V and 5 bases from J, leaving 17 bases between. CDR1 and CDR2 from the germline V gene are SGHDN and FVKESK. The CDR3 spells CASSLTGSSGETQYF. CDR3 sequence (DNA): TGTGCCAGCAGCCTCACAGGGTCCTCAGGGGAGACCCAGTACTTC.

The CDR3 DNA reads TGCAGTGCTGCGCCTAGCGGGAGGGAGTTCTTC. This encodes CSAAPSGREFF. The rearrangement joins TRBV20-1 to TRBJ2-1, with 12 nucleotides matching TRBD2. V shed 5 bases and J 14 bases; nucleotides not matched to a gene: 4. CDR1 and CDR2 from the germline V gene are DFQATT and SNEGSKA (reference sequence). The CDR3 is 11 residues long.

The chain is built from TRBV18 and TRBJ2-5; TRBD2 matches at 8 bases. From germline, CDR1 is KGHSH and CDR2 LQKENI. Trimming removed 3 bases from V and 4 bases from J; junction bases left unmatched: 10. The CDR3 loop spans 16 amino acids. In DNA form, the CDR3 reads TGTGCCAGCTCACCGGCGGTAGCGGGATCCCGAGAGACCCAGTACTTC. Its translation is CASSPAVAGSRETQYF.

This chain uses TRBV2 with TRBJ1-2; D is undetermined. CDR3 length: 14 residues. The V gene's germline CDR1 is SNHLY and CDR2 FYNNEI. Trimming shortened V by 5 bases and J by 0 bases, and 10 bases separated the two germline ends. This chain's CDR3 is CASSSQLANYGYTF. The CDR3, as DNA: TGTGCCAGCAGTTCACAGCTTGCTAACTATGGCTACACCTTC.

The V gene is TRBV6-1, the J gene TRBJ1-5, with 7 bases identical to TRBD1. The CDR3 is made up of 16 amino acids. The germline V gene has CDR1 MNHNS and CDR2 SASEGT. After removal of 2 bases from V and 4 bases from J, the junction contained 8 bases not matched to a gene. The chain's CDR3 is CASSELTGVGNQPQHF. In nucleotides, the CDR3 is TGTGCCAGCAGTGAACTCACAGGGGTAGGGAATCAGCCCCAGCATTTT.

V is TRBV10-2 and J is TRBJ2-1; TRBD1 is a possible D gene (7 bases). The V end was cut by 4 bases, the J end by 7 bases, with 14 bases between. Germline V CDR1 and CDR2: WSHSY, SAAADI. CDR3 size: 14 residues. This chain's CDR3 is CASSGQGGLNEQFF. For the CDR3, the DNA is TGCGCCAGCAGTGGGCAGGGGGGATTGAATGAGCAGTTCTTC.

This chain uses TRBV5-1 with TRBJ1-4, with TRBD1 matching over 8 bases. V gave up 4 bases and J gave up 0 bases; unmatched junction bases: 5. The germline V gene encodes CDR1 SGHRS and CDR2 YFSETQ. The CDR3 runs 16 residues. The CDR3 DNA follows: TGCGCCAGCAGCCCGGGGACAGGTCCAACTAATGAAAAACTGTTTTTT. It codes for CASSPGTGPTNEKLFF.

This chain uses TRBV6-6 with TRBJ2-1, with 9 bases matching TRBD2. The CDR3 has 15 amino acids. In germline, CDR1 is MNHNY, CDR2 SVGAGI (reference sequence). V lost 2 bases, J lost 1 base, and 0 bases stayed unmatched. The CDR3 protein is CASSYTSGSYNEQFF. The DNA for the CDR3 is TGTGCCAGCAGTTACACTAGCGGGTCCTACAATGAGCAGTTCTTC.

This chain connects TRBV6-9 to TRBJ1-1, with a tentative D call TRBD1 (6 bases). V was shortened by 3 bases and J by 1 base, with 12 bases between the two germline ends. CDR1 is MNHGY, CDR2 SVAAGI, per germline. The length of the CDR3 is 15 residues. The CDR3 loop is CASSYGGPKNTEAFF. CDR3 in DNA: TGTGCCAGCAGTTACGGGGGGCCGAAGAACACTGAAGCTTTCTTT.